These 8 T cell receptor beta chains share one sample of origin, sequenced in a study of blood T cell repertoires in COVID-19. Profiled with immunoSEQ multiplex PCR; TCRdb holds only in-frame clones, not every one. The table shows a few hundred thousand clones, with roughly nine tenths occurring only once. Sequenced: peripheral blood. The receptors shown here come from a woman in her 30s with COVID-19, enrolled during active disease.

The gene calls are TRBV27 and TRBJ1-1; 7 bases map to TRBD1. CDR1 is MNHEY and CDR2 is SMNVEV in the germline V gene (reference sequence). The CDR3 consists of 14 residues. The J segment lost 1 base and the V segment lost 7 bases, leaving 6 bases of the junction unmatched. The CDR3 reads CASTTRDRNTEAFF. The CDR3 DNA sequence: TGTGCCAGCACCACTCGGGACAGGAACACTGAAGCTTTCTTT.

The chain uses TRBV24-1 and TRBJ1-2; no firm D call. Trimming took 7 bases from V and 4 from J, leaving 9 bases between them. Germline CDR1 and CDR2: KGHDR and SFDVKD. This CDR3 is built from 12 residues. As DNA, the CDR3 is TGTGCCACCAGGACGGAGCCCTATGGCTACACCTTC. The encoded protein is CATRTEPYGYTF.

V gene TRBV19 combines with J gene TRBJ1-6, with D perhaps TRBD1 (6 bases). The CDR3 runs to 15 residues. The V gene's germline CDR1 is LNHDA and CDR2 SQIVND (reference sequence). V was shortened by 9 bases and J by 6 bases, with 18 bases between the two germline ends. The CDR3 DNA reads as TGTGCCAGCGACCAGGGGCGCTTCGGTAATTCACCCCTCCACTTT. This translates into CASDQGRFGNSPLHF.

Here the CDR3 reads CASRPQGAGYEQYF. The CDR3 DNA follows: TGTGCCAGCAGACCACAGGGGGCTGGGTACGAGCAGTACTTC. This rearrangement joins TRBV14 to TRBJ2-7, with 9 bases that match TRBD1. The CDR3 covers 14 residues. J gave up 4 bases and V 6 bases, and 7 bases lay outside the gene matches. Germline V lookup: CDR1 SGHDN, CDR2 FVKESK.

The chain has TRBV25-1 and TRBJ1-5, with 8 bases matching TRBD1. CDR3 length: 14 residues. Germline V gene data show CDR1 as MGHDK and CDR2 as SYGVNS. V lost 3 bases and J lost 7; bases outside the gene matches: 5. This chain's CDR3 is CASSDETGDQPQHF. CDR3 DNA: TGTGCCAGCAGTGATGAGACAGGGGACCAGCCCCAGCATTTT. The full variable domain, its missing parts supplied by reference TRBV25-1 and TRBJ1-5, is EADIYQTPRYLVIGTGKKITLECSQTMGHDKMYWYQQDPGMELHLIHYSYGVNSTEKGDLSSESTVSRIRTEHFPLTLESARPSHTSQYLCASSDETGDQPQHFGDGTRLSIL.

The CDR3 nucleotides read TGTGCCAGTAGTATAGGTGTAGAGATAAACACTGAAGCTTTCTTT. Encoded protein: CASSIGVEINTEAFF. The rearrangement joins TRBV19 to TRBJ1-1; D gene uncertain. Per germline, CDR1 LNHDA and CDR2 SQIVND (reference sequence). V shed 1 base and J shed 2 bases, with 11 bases lying between them. The CDR3 has 15 residues.

As regards this clone: Compared with germline, one end of the junction differs, possibly owing to a read error. The chain recombines TRBV20-1 with TRBJ2-2, with TRBD1 matching 10 bases. Germline V gives CDR1 DFQATT, CDR2 SNEGSKA (reference sequence). The CDR3 loop spans 17 amino acids. As DNA, the CDR3 is TGCAGTGCTAGTAGGAGGGCGCGGGACAGGGGTCACCGGGGAGCTGTTTTT. Its protein is CSASRRARDRGHRGAVF.

V usage is TRBV5-8 and J usage is TRBJ1-5; D perhaps matches TRBD1 (5 bases). CDR3 length: 15 residues. CDR1 and CDR2 from the germline V gene are SGHTS and YDEGEE. V lost 2 bases, J lost 1 base, and 10 bases lay in between. Written as DNA, the CDR3 is TGTGCCAGCAGCTTCAGGGAGGTGAGCAATCAGCCCCAGCATTTT. Its translation: CASSFREVSNQPQHF.